This entry lists 29 T cell receptor beta chains sequenced from one sample in a study of T-cell reconstitution after alpha-beta-depleted transplantation in children. Library preparation (for TCRbeta) was performed with unique molecular identifiers. TCRdb independently ran MiXCR on the PCR reads; one entry per CDR3 protein. The sample lists around 600,000 distinct CDR3 sequences; around a sixth were seen once. Sequencing used PBMCs from the stem cell graft donor, obtained from the stem cell graft. These receptors originate from a human donor who donated a stem cell graft to a child with acute myeloid leukemia.

A few counts support this clonotype. The chain uses TRBV7-9 and TRBJ1-1; possible D gene TRBD1, 5 bases. The V end was cut by 7 bases, the J end by 3 bases, with 9 bases between. Germline assignment: CDR1 SEHNR and CDR2 FQNEAQ (reference sequence). The CDR3 loop spans 12 amino acids. The CDR3 here is CASMRRDTEAFF. In DNA form, the CDR3 reads TGTGCCAGCATGCGCAGGGACACTGAAGCTTTCTTT.

The gene calls are TRBV20-1 and TRBJ1-5; possibly TRBD1 for D (5 bases). Trimming shortened V by 2 bases and J by 1 base, and 12 bases separated the two germline ends. The CDR3 contains 15 residues. Germline V lookup: CDR1 DFQATT, CDR2 SNEGSKA (reference sequence). The CDR3 loop is CSARKGQSSNQPQHF. The CDR3 bases are TGCAGTGCTAGAAAGGGGCAGTCCAGCAATCAGCCCCAGCATTTT.

This clonotype was seen repeatedly, ten times or more. The chain employs TRBV20-1 and TRBJ1-5, with D uncertain. This CDR3 has 10 residues. Trimming cost V 4 bases and J 4 bases, with 2 bases left between them. Germline V gene data show CDR1 as DFQATT and CDR2 as SNEGSKA (reference sequence). The chain's CDR3 is CSAKNQPQHF. The CDR3 region has the DNA TGCAGTGCTAAAAATCAGCCCCAGCATTTT.

Ten or more counts support this clonotype. The chain recombines TRBV5-5 with TRBJ2-5, with 7 bases identical to TRBD2. CDR3 length: 13 amino acids. With 6 bases clipped from V and 3 bases from J, the junction kept 5 bases outside the gene matches. Looked up from germline, CDR1 is SGHKS and CDR2 is YYEKEE (reference sequence). CDR3 nucleotide sequence: TGTGCCAGCATCACCGCGGGGGAAGAGACCCAGTACTTC. Translated: CASITAGEETQYF.

This clonotype was seen many times. The chain combines TRBV5-5 with TRBJ2-7; TRBD1 matches at 8 bases. The CDR3 contains 15 residues. Germline CDR1 is SGHKS and CDR2 is YYEKEE (reference sequence). V shed 4 bases and J 0 bases; nucleotides not matched to a gene: 6. The CDR3 DNA sequence: TGTGCCAGCAGCCCCCGGGACAGGAGCTCCTACGAGCAGTACGTC. It specifies CASSPRDRSSYEQYV.

The genes are TRBV20-1 and TRBJ1-2; D remains ambiguous. Germline V gene data show CDR1 as DFQATT and CDR2 as SNEGSKA (reference sequence). The V gene lost 0 bases and the J gene lost 7 bases, with 12 bases spanning the gap. There are 13 residues in the CDR3. As DNA, the CDR3 is TGCAGTGCTAGAGAGCAGGCATCAGGTGGCTACACCTTC. Translation gives CSAREQASGGYTF.

On this clonotype itself: This may stem from a read error, because a much larger clone lies one nucleotide away. This rearrangement joins TRBV2 to TRBJ1-1, with a tentative D call TRBD1 (6 bases). Trimming took 7 bases from V and 5 from J, leaving 20 bases between them. The CDR3 consists of 15 residues. Germline V CDR1 and CDR2: SNHLY, FYNNEI. The CDR3 protein is CASIPVSQGKTEAFF. CDR3 bases: TGTGCCAGCATCCCCGTCAGCCAGGGGAAAACTGAAGCTTTCTTT.

This clonotype was found a few times. The rearrangement joins TRBV28 to TRBJ2-1; 9 bases map to TRBD1. The germline gives CDR1 MDHEN, CDR2 SYDVKM. After removal of 2 bases from V and 4 bases from J, the junction contained 9 bases not matched to a gene. This CDR3 region has 17 residues. This chain's CDR3 is CASSLVAGTGYYNEQFF. The CDR3 coding sequence is TGTGCCAGCAGTTTAGTCGCCGGGACAGGGTATTACAATGAGCAGTTCTTC.

This clonotype was counted many times. V and J are TRBV20-1 and TRBJ1-3; D gene unclear. CDR1 and CDR2 (germline): DFQATT, SNEGSKA (reference sequence). The CDR3 contains 14 residues. This CDR3 is CSALDPLSGNTIYF. In DNA form, the CDR3 reads TGCAGCGCCCTCGATCCGCTCTCTGGAAACACCATATATTTT.

This clonotype showed up many times. The chain has TRBV7-9 and TRBJ2-2; D ambiguous. This CDR3 is 14 amino acids long. V was pared by 7 bases and J by 1 base, with 10 bases between. Germline CDR1 reads SEHNR; CDR2 reads FQNEAQ (reference sequence). This CDR3 reads CASMATRNTGELFF. The CDR3 DNA sequence: TGTGCCAGCATGGCCACCAGGAACACCGGGGAGCTGTTTTTT.

This clonotype was recorded a few times. V usage is TRBV4-1 and J usage is TRBJ1-2; 9 bases fit TRBD1. Germline loops: CDR1 MGHRA, CDR2 YSYEKL. The CDR3 has 16 amino acids. The J segment lost 5 bases and the V segment lost 0 bases, leaving 7 bases of the junction unmatched. This CDR3 is CASSQDLPQGAYGYTF. CDR3 DNA sequence: TGCGCCAGCAGCCAAGATCTTCCACAGGGGGCATATGGCTACACCTTC.

The chain couples TRBV30 to TRBJ1-2; D is ambiguous. This CDR3 spans 14 amino acids. Germline loops: CDR1 GTSNPN, CDR2 SVGIG (reference sequence). V lost 3 bases, J lost 4 bases, and 15 bases lay in between. The CDR3 bases are TGTGCCTGGAGCGCTTTAGCGGAAAGCTATGGCTACACCTTC. Residues: CAWSALAESYGYTF.

This clonotype was observed at least ten times. J is TRBJ2-7 and V is TRBV12-3 or TRBV12-4; weak D call: TRBD2 (5 bases). This CDR3 has 12 residues. Trimming cost V 6 bases and J 7 bases, with 13 bases left between them. In nucleotides, the CDR3 is TGTGCCAGCAGCACGGCCACGGGGGAGCAGTACTTC. Protein sequence: CASSTATGEQYF.

The sample holds many counts of this clonotype. This rearrangement joins TRBV20-1 to TRBJ1-1; no clear D gene. V lost 5 bases to trimming and J lost 1 base, with 14 bases between them. Germline lookup yields CDR1 DFQATT and CDR2 SNEGSKA (reference sequence). This CDR3 contains 14 residues. The chain's CDR3 is CSASLRGGNTEAFF. Written as DNA, the CDR3 is TGCAGTGCTTCCCTGCGGGGTGGGAACACTGAAGCTTTCTTT.

CDR3 bases: TGTGCCAGCAGCTCTCAGAGGGGGGAGGGTGAGCAGTTCTTC. Translated, it gives CASSSQRGEGEQFF. The chain links TRBV5-5 to TRBJ2-1; a weak D match, TRBD2 (7 bases). There are 14 residues in the CDR3. The germline V and J ends were trimmed by 3 bases and 9 bases, with 16 bases remaining between them. Germline V lookup: CDR1 SGHKS, CDR2 YYEKEE (reference sequence).

The chain is built from TRBV9 and TRBJ2-1, with 7 bases fitting TRBD2. In germline, CDR1 is SGDLS, CDR2 YYNGEE. There are 15 residues in the CDR3. J gave up 4 bases and V 3 bases, and 7 bases lay outside the gene matches. CDR3 amino acids: CASSAGGGGYNEQFF. The CDR3 nucleotides read TGTGCCAGCAGCGCGGGGGGTGGTGGGTACAATGAGCAGTTCTTC.

The genes are TRBV12-3 or TRBV12-4 and TRBJ2-1, with 10 bases fitting TRBD2. With V trimmed by 5 bases and J by 2 bases, 3 bases remained unmatched. The CDR3 length is 15 residues. CDR3 residues: CASSNSGGPYNEQFF. The DNA for the CDR3 is TGTGCCAGCAGTAATAGCGGGGGGCCCTACAATGAGCAGTTCTTC.

This clonotype was counted ten times or more. This CDR3 reads CSARLQFNSYEQYV. The CDR3 coding sequence is TGCAGTGCTAGACTACAGTTCAACTCCTACGAGCAGTACGTC. This chain links TRBV20-1 with TRBJ2-7; D not resolved. V was pared by 2 bases and J by 0 bases, with 11 bases between. The CDR3 is made up of 14 amino acids. Germline V lookup: CDR1 DFQATT, CDR2 SNEGSKA (reference sequence).

This clonotype was observed once. The genes are TRBV24-1 and TRBJ2-1, with D unclear. Trimming pared 0 bases from V and 13 bases from J, leaving 12 bases between. Germline assignment: CDR1 KGHDR and CDR2 SFDVKD. CDR3 length: 13 amino acids. CDR3 bases: TGTGCCACCAGTGATTTGACGGTAACACGCCAGTTCTTC. Protein: CATSDLTVTRQFF.

This clonotype occurred many times. This chain uses TRBV25-1 with TRBJ1-2, with TRBD1 identical over 10 bases. Germline V gene data show CDR1 as MGHDK and CDR2 as SYGVNS. The CDR3 spans 13 residues. Losses at the gene ends were 9 bases for V and 7 bases for J; bases not matched to a gene: 8. CDR3 residues: CASQDRGLGGYTF. CDR3 bases: TGTGCCAGTCAAGACAGGGGGCTTGGTGGCTACACCTTC.

This chain uses TRBV7-2 with TRBJ1-1; no firm D call. The V gene's germline CDR1 is SGHTA and CDR2 FQGNSA. The CDR3 is 14 residues long. V dropped 2 bases and J dropped 4 bases, with 11 bases sitting between them. The CDR3 region has the DNA TGTGCCAGCAGCTTACGGGTTGTTGGCACTGAAGCTTTCTTT. Translating gives CASSLRVVGTEAFF.

The J gene is TRBJ1-1, the V gene TRBV6-1; D remains ambiguous. The CDR3 is 12 amino acids. Germline-derived CDR1 and CDR2 are MNHNS and SASEGT. Deletions cut 6 bases from V and 3 bases from J, with 8 bases between. In DNA form, the CDR3 reads TGTGCCAGCAGAATCCTGGACACTGAAGCTTTCTTT. Translating it yields CASRILDTEAFF.

This chain joins TRBV5-4 and TRBJ2-7, with a weak D call TRBD2 (5 bases). The V and J ends lost 4 bases and 1 base respectively, with 15 bases between them. Germline V gene lookup returns CDR1 SGHNT and CDR2 YYREEE (reference sequence). The CDR3 consists of 15 residues. CDR3 DNA sequence: TGTGCCAGCAGCCCGGAGGCAGCGAGTTCCTACGAGCAGTACTTC. Its translation: CASSPEAASSYEQYF.

This clonotype showed up many times. This chain joins TRBV20-1 and TRBJ2-5; TRBD2 might be the D (6 bases). Germline CDR1 is DFQATT and CDR2 is SNEGSKA (reference sequence). V was pared by 0 bases and J by 4 bases, with 12 bases between. The CDR3 runs to 14 residues. Written as DNA, the CDR3 is TGCAGTGCTAGAGATGGCTCTAGCGCAGAGACCCAGTACTTC. This sequence encodes CSARDGSSAETQYF.

CDR3 amino acids: CSENPRGNLYNSPLHF. The CDR3 nucleotides read TGCAGTGAAAACCCCAGGGGCAATCTTTATAATTCACCCCTCCACTTT. This chain uses TRBV20-1 with TRBJ1-6, with D perhaps matching TRBD1 (6 bases). The CDR3 has 16 residues. With 7 bases removed from V and 4 bases from J, the gap between germline ends came to 20 bases. Germline V gives CDR1 DFQATT, CDR2 SNEGSKA (reference sequence).

This clonotype has a count of ten or more. V gene TRBV5-1 combines with J gene TRBJ2-5, with D perhaps TRBD1 or TRBD2 (5 bases each). The germline V gene encodes CDR1 SGHRS and CDR2 YFSETQ. Trimming took 3 bases from V and 3 from J, leaving 12 bases between them. The CDR3 runs 14 residues. The CDR3 loop is CASSSRDPKETQYF. CDR3 nucleotide sequence: TGCGCCAGCAGCTCCCGGGACCCTAAAGAGACCCAGTACTTC.

This clonotype has a count of ten or more. The rearrangement uses TRBV20-1 and TRBJ1-1; possibly TRBD1 for D (5 bases). V was trimmed by 6 bases and J by 0 bases, leaving 11 bases between them. The CDR3 runs 13 residues. In germline, CDR1 is DFQATT, CDR2 SNEGSKA (reference sequence). CDR3 sequence reads: CSALRTMNTEAFF. CDR3 nucleotides: TGCAGTGCCCTGAGGACAATGAACACTGAAGCTTTCTTT.

This clonotype was detected ten times or more. J is TRBJ1-5 and V is TRBV15; D gene ambiguous. The V gene's germline CDR1 is LNHNV and CDR2 YYDKDF (reference sequence). The length of the CDR3 is 12 residues. The V end lost 4 bases, the J end lost 4 bases, and 5 bases lay between the germline ends. CDR3 nucleotides: TGTGCCACCAGCACCCTTAATCAGCCCCAGCATTTT. Its protein product is CATSTLNQPQHF.

This clonotype was observed many times. The rearrangement joins TRBV29-1 to TRBJ2-7; 9 positions agree with TRBD1. V shed 4 bases, J shed 2 bases, and the junction held 3 bases outside the gene matches. Germline values: CDR1 SQVTM, CDR2 ANQGSEA. The CDR3 loop spans 13 amino acids. The CDR3, as DNA: TGCAGCGTTGCTTGGACAGGGGCCTACGAGCAGTACTTC. Its translation: CSVAWTGAYEQYF.